The clone carrying this TCR beta chain was detected many times. The source of the sample is a study of T cells after yellow fever vaccination. The study made its TCR cDNA through 5'RACE template switching. That step introduced a universal primer site along with UMIs. TCRdb reprocessed the 5' RACE reads with MiXCR, giving one entry per CDR3 protein. Of some 500,000 distinct CDR3 sequences listed, approximately 15% were seen once; the top ten hold around 15%. Germline-derived CDR1 and CDR2 are SGHDT and YYEEEE. The CDR3 covers 17 residues. V gave up 4 bases and J gave up 0 bases; unmatched junction bases: 9.

The TCR was taken from a man younger than 45 who received the YFV17D yellow fever vaccine. This rearrangement joins TRBV5-6 to TRBJ2-1; 8 bases map to TRBD2. The source material was PBMCs, sampled on the day of the yellow fever booster vaccination. The CDR3 coding sequence is TGTGCCAGCAGCCAGCGGACTAGCACGGGCTCCTACAATGAGCAGTTCTTC. This sequence encodes CASSQRTSTGSYNEQFF.